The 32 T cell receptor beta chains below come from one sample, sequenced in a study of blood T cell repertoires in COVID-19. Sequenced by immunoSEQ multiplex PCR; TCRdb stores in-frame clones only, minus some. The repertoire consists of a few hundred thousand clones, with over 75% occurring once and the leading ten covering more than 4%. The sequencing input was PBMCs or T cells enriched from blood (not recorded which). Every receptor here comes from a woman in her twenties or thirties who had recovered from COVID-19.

The CDR3 DNA is TGTGCCAGCAGCCGGGGACTAGCGGGGGTTCAATTCGGCACAGATACGCAGTATTTT. It specifies CASSRGLAGVQFGTDTQYF. The rearrangement links TRBV28 to TRBJ2-3; TRBD2 agrees at 14 bases. V gave up 6 bases and J gave up 1 base; unmatched junction bases: 12. The CDR3 has 19 residues. Germline V CDR1 and CDR2: MDHEN, SYDVKM. Filled out from reference TRBV28 and TRBJ2-3, the complete variable domain reads DVKVTQSSRYLVKRTGEKVFLECVQDMDHENMFWYRQDPGLGLRLIYFSYDVKMKEKGDIPEGYSVSREKKERFSLILESASTNQTSMYLCASSRGLAGVQFGTDTQYFGPGTRLTVL.

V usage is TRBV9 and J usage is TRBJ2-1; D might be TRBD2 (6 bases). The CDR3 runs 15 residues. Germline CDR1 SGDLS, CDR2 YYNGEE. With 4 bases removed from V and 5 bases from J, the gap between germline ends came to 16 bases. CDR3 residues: CASSPSALNHNEQFF. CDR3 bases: TGTGCCAGCAGCCCTAGCGCCCTCAACCACAATGAGCAGTTCTTC.

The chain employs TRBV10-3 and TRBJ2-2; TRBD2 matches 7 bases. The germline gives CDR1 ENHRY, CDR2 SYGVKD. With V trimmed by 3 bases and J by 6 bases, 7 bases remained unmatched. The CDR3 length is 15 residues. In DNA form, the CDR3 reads TGTGCCATCAGTGATCCCCATACTAGCGCCGGGGAGCTGTTTTTT. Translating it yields CAISDPHTSAGELFF.

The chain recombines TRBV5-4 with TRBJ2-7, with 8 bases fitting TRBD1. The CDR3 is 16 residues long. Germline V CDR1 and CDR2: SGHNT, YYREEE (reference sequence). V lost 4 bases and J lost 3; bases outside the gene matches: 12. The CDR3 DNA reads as TGTGCCAGCAGCCAGCCCCCCGGACAGGGTGGCTACGAGCAGTACTTC. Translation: CASSQPPGQGGYEQYF.

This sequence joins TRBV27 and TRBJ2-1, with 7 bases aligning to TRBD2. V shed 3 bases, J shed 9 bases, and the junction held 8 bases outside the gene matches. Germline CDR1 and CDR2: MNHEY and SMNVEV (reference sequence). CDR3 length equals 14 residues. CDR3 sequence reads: CASSLSGGRREQFF. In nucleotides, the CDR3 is TGTGCCAGCAGTTTGTCGGGGGGACGTCGTGAGCAGTTCTTC.

The CDR3 spells CAWSPGVKGYTF. CDR3 in DNA: TGTGCCTGGTCACCGGGGGTAAAAGGCTACACCTTC. The rearrangement uses TRBV30 and TRBJ1-2, with D possibly being TRBD1 (5 bases). The germline CDR1 and CDR2 sequences are GTSNPN and SVGIG (reference sequence). Trimming cost V 5 bases and J 8 bases, with 15 bases left between them. The CDR3 runs 12 residues.

CDR3: CAISEGGAHGQPQHF. The CDR3 DNA sequence: TGTGCCATCAGTGAAGGGGGGGCGCACGGTCAGCCCCAGCATTTT. J is TRBJ1-5 and V is TRBV10-3; possible D gene TRBD1, 6 bases. The length of the CDR3 is 15 residues. Germline-derived CDR1 and CDR2 are ENHRY and SYGVKD. V lost 3 bases to trimming and J lost 6 bases, with 15 bases between them.

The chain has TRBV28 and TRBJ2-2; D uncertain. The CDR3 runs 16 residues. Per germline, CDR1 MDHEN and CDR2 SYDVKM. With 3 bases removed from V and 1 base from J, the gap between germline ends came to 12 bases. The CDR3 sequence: CASSFAAYLNTGELFF. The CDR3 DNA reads TGTGCCAGCAGTTTTGCTGCCTACCTGAACACCGGGGAGCTGTTTTTT. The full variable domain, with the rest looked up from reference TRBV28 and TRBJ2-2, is DVKVTQSSRYLVKRTGEKVFLECVQDMDHENMFWYRQDPGLGLRLIYFSYDVKMKEKGDIPEGYSVSREKKERFSLILESASTNQTSMYLCASSFAAYLNTGELFFGEGSRLTVL.

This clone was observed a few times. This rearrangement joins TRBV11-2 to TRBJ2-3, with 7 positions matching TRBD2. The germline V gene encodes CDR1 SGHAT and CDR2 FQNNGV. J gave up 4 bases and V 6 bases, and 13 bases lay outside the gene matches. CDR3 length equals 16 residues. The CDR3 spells CASRPLRRLASDTQYF. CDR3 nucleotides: TGTGCCAGCAGGCCCCTGAGGAGACTAGCTTCAGATACGCAGTATTTT.

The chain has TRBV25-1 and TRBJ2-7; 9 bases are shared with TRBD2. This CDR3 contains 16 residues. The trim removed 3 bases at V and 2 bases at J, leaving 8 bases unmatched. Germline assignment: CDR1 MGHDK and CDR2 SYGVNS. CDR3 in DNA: TGTGCCAGCAGTGACGACGAAGCGGGGGGCGCCTACGAGCAGTACTTC. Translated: CASSDDEAGGAYEQYF.

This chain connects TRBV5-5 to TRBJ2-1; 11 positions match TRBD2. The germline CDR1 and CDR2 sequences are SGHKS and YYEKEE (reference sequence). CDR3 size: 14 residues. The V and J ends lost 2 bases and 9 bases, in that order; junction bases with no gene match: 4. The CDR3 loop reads CASSLSSGRGEQFF. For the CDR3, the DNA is TGTGCCAGCAGCTTAAGTAGCGGGAGGGGTGAGCAGTTCTTC.

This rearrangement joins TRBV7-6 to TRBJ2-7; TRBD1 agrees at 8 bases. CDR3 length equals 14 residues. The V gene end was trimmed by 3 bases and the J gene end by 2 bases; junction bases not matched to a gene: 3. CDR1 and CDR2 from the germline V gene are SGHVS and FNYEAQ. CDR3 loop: CASSFDRGTYEQYF. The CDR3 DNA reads TGTGCCAGCAGCTTCGACAGGGGAACCTACGAGCAGTACTTC.

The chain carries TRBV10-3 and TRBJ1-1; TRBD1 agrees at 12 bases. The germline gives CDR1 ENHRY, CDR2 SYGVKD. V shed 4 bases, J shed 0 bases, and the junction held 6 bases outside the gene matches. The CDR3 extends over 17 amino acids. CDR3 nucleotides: TGTGCCATCAGTGGTCGGGGACAGGGGGCCCTGAACACTGAAGCTTTCTTT. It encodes CAISGRGQGALNTEAFF.

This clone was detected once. CDR3 coding DNA: TGTGCCAGCAGCACCCCGACTATCCAGAGCTCCTACAATGAGCAGTTCTTC. It translates to CASSTPTIQSSYNEQFF. J is TRBJ2-1 and V is TRBV5-4; D might be TRBD2 (5 bases). This CDR3 region has 17 residues. Per germline, CDR1 SGHNT and CDR2 YYREEE (reference sequence). Trimming removed 4 bases from V and 0 bases from J, with 17 bases in between.

In DNA form, the CDR3 reads TGCGCCAGCTCTCGCGGGGGGATGAACACTGAAGCTTTCTTT. It codes for CASSRGGMNTEAFF. The chain has TRBV5-1 and TRBJ1-1; possible D gene TRBD1, 5 bases. The V gene lost 7 bases and the J gene lost 0 bases, with 13 bases spanning the gap. Germline V gene data show CDR1 as SGHRS and CDR2 as YFSETQ. This CDR3 region has 14 residues.

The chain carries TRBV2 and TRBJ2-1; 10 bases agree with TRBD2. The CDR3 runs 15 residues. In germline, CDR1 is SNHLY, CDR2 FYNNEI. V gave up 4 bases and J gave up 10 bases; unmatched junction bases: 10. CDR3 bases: TGTGCCAGCAGTGTCTTAGCGGGGGGACCCAGCGAGCAGTTCTTC. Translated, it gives CASSVLAGGPSEQFF.

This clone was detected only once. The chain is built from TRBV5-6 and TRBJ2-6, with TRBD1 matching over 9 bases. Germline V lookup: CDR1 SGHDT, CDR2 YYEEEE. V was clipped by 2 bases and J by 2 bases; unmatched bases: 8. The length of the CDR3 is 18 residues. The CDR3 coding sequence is TGTGCCAGCAGCTTTTTGGGACAGGGAAAGGCTGGGGCCAACGTCCTGACTTTC. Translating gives CASSFLGQGKAGANVLTF. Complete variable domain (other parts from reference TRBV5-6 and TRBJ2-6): DAGVTQSPTHLIKTRGQQVTLRCSPKSGHDTVSWYQQALGQGPQFIFQYYEEEERQRGNFPDRFSGHQFPNYSSELNVNALLLGDSALYLCASSFLGQGKAGANVLTFGAGSRLTVL.

This CDR3 is CASSDTFDRQQFF. CDR3 in DNA: TGTGCCAGCAGTGACACCTTCGACAGACAGCAGTTCTTC. The V gene is TRBV6-4, the J gene TRBJ2-1, with D maybe TRBD1 (5 bases). The germline CDR1 and CDR2 sequences are MRHNA and SNTAGT. V was pared by 2 bases and J by 11 bases, with 13 bases between. This CDR3 comprises 13 residues.

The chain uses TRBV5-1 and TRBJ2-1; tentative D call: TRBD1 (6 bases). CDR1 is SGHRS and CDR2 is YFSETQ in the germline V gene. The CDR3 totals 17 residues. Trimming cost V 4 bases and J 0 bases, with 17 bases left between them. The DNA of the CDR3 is TGCGCCAGCAGCCGAGAGAGACAGGTTAGCTCCTACAATGAGCAGTTCTTC. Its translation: CASSRERQVSSYNEQFF.

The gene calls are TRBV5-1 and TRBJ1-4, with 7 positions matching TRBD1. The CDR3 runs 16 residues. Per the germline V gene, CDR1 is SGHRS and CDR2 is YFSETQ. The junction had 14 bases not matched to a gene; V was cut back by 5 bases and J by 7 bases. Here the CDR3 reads CASRLDRSDLGEKLFF. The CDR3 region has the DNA TGCGCCAGCAGACTGGACAGGAGTGATCTCGGTGAAAAACTGTTTTTT.

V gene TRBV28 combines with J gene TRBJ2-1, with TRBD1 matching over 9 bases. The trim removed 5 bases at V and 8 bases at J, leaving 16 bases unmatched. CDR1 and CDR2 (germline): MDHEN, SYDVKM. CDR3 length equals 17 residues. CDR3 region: CASSTYGQGPRPHEQFF. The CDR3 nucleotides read TGTGCCAGCAGTACCTACGGACAGGGGCCTCGCCCCCATGAGCAGTTCTTC.

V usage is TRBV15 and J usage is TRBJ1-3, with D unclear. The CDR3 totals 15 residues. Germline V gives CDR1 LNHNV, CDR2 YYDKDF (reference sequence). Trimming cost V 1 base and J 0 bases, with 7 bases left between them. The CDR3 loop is CATSRVLYSGNTIYF. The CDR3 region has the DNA TGTGCCACCAGCAGAGTACTCTACTCTGGAAACACCATATATTTT.

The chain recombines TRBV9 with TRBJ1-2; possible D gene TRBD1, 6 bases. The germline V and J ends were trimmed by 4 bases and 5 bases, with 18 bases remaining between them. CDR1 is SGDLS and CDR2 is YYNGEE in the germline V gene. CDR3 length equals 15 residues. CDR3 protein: CASSPLGGGRYGYTF. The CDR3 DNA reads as TGTGCCAGCAGCCCATTAGGGGGGGGCAGGTATGGCTACACCTTC.

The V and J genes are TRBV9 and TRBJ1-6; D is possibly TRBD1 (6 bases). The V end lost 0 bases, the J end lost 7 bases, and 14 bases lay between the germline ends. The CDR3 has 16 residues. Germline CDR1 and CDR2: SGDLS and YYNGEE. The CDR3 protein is CASSVGVAGANSPLHF. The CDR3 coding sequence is TGTGCCAGCAGCGTAGGAGTAGCAGGGGCCAATTCACCCCTCCACTTT.

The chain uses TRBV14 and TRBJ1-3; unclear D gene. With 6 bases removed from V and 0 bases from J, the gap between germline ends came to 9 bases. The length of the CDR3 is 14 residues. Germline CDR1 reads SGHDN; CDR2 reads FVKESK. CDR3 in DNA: TGTGCCAGCAGTTCGACTGGCTCTGGAAACACCATATATTTT. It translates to CASSSTGSGNTIYF.

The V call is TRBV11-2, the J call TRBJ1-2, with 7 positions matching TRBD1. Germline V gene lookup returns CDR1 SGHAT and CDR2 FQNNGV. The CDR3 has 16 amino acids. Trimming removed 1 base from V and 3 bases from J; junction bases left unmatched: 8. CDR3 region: CASSLGAGGGDYGYTF. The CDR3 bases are TGTGCCAGCAGCTTAGGGGCGGGAGGGGGCGACTATGGCTACACCTTC.

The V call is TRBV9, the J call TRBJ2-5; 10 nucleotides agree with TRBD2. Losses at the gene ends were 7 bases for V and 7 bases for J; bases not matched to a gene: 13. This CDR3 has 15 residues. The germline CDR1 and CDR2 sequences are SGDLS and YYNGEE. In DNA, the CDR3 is TGTGCCAGCTCATTAGCGGGGGGAGTAGGCGGGACCCAGTACTTC. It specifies CASSLAGGVGGTQYF.

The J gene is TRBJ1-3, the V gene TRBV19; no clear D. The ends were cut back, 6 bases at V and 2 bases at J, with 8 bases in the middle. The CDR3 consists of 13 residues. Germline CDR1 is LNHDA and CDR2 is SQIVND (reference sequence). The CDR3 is CASSRDPGNTIYF. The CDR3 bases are TGTGCCAGTAGCCGGGATCCTGGAAACACCATATATTTT. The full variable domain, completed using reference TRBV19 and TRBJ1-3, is DGGITQSPKYLFRKEGQNVTLSCEQNLNHDAMYWYRQDPGQGLRLIYYSQIVNDFQKGDIAEGYSVSREKKESFPLTVTSAQKNPTAFYLCASSRDPGNTIYFGEGSWLTVV.

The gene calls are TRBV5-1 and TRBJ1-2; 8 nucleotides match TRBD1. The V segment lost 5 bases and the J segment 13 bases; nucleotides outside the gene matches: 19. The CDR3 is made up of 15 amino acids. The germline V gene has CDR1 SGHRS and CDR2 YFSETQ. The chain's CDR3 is CASRGPGQALRDSTF. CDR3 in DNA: TGCGCCAGCAGGGGGCCGGGACAGGCGCTTAGGGACTCCACCTTC.

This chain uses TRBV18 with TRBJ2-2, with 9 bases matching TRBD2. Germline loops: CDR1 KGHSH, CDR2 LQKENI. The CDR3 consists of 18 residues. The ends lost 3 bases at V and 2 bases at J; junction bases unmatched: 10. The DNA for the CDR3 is TGTGCCAGCTCACCCCTTGCGGGGGGGCCGGCAAACACCGGGGAGCTGTTTTTT. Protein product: CASSPLAGGPANTGELFF.

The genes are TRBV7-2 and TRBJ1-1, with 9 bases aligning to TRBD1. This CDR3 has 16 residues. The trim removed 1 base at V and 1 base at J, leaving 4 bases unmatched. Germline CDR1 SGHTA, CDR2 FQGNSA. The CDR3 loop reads CASSLVRTGANTEAFF. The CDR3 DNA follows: TGTGCCAGCAGCTTAGTTCGGACAGGGGCGAACACTGAAGCTTTCTTT.

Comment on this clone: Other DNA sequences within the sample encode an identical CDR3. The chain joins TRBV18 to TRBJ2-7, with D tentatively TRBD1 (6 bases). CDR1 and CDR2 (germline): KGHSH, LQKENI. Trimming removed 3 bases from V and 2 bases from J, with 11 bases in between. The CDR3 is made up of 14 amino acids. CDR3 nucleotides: TGTGCCAGCTCACCGCCCGGGACACCCTACGAGCAGTACTTC. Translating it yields CASSPPGTPYEQYF.